These 23 T cell receptor beta chains were sequenced from one sample in a study of CD8 T cells in ankylosing spondylitis. Points from the study as a whole: A motif of roughly 8 highly homologous TCR beta variants was seen as apparently characteristic of ankylosing spondylitis blood.

Antigens for these TCRs are unknown. Each CDR3 protein gets one entry after TCRdb re-called the 5' RACE reads with MiXCR. Counted here are around 480,000 distinct CDR3 sequences, 17% occurring once; the ten biggest clones make up just over 1%. Sequencing used blood, either unsorted or a sorted T cell fraction (not recorded which). Receptor source: a male donor with ankylosing spondylitis.

The V gene is TRBV3-1, the J gene TRBJ2-4, with D uncertain. This CDR3 is 15 amino acids long. The germline CDR1 and CDR2 sequences are LGHDT and YNNKEL (reference sequence). Trimming stripped 5 bases from V and 1 base from J, with 12 bases between. CDR3 sequence reads: CASSTPFEAKNIQYF. The CDR3 nucleotides read TGTGCCAGCAGCACGCCCTTCGAGGCCAAAAACATTCAGTACTTC.

The chain is built from TRBV20-1 and TRBJ1-2; D remains ambiguous. The CDR3 is 15 amino acids. Germline-derived CDR1 and CDR2 are DFQATT and SNEGSKA (reference sequence). V was shortened by 0 bases and J by 2 bases, with 13 bases between the two germline ends. This CDR3 is CSARDLARKNYGYTF. The DNA for the CDR3 is TGCAGTGCTAGAGACTTAGCCCGCAAGAACTATGGCTACACCTTC.

This clonotype appeared a few times. The chain recombines TRBV20-1 with TRBJ2-1, with 11 nucleotides matching TRBD2. Germline CDR1 reads DFQATT; CDR2 reads SNEGSKA (reference sequence). This CDR3 has 15 residues. The J segment lost 4 bases and the V segment lost 5 bases, leaving 7 bases of the junction unmatched. CDR3 sequence reads: CSAGGRLAGYNEQFF. The CDR3, as DNA: TGCAGTGCTGGGGGACGACTAGCGGGGTACAATGAGCAGTTCTTC.

This clonotype was found once. A read error is possible here, since a much larger clone lies one base away. The chain uses TRBV6-5 and TRBJ2-5, with D perhaps TRBD2 (5 bases). CDR1 MNHEY and CDR2 SVGAGI come from the germline V gene. CDR3 size: 14 residues. This CDR3 is CTSSYQEGSETQYF. As DNA, the CDR3 is TGTACCAGCAGTTACCAAGAGGGCTCGGAGACCCAGTACTTC.

This clonotype was counted between two and nine times. This chain connects TRBV5-6 to TRBJ2-2; 8 positions agree with TRBD2. The ends lost 2 bases at V and 4 bases at J; junction bases unmatched: 4. The germline gives CDR1 SGHDT, CDR2 YYEEEE. The CDR3 spans 15 residues. This CDR3 reads CASSLAGALTGELFF. The CDR3, as DNA: TGTGCCAGCAGCTTAGCGGGGGCTCTCACCGGGGAGCTGTTTTTT. Drawing the rest from reference TRBV5-6 and TRBJ2-2, the complete variable domain is DAGVTQSPTHLIKTRGQQVTLRCSPKSGHDTVSWYQQALGQGPQFIFQYYEEEERQRGNFPDRFSGHQFPNYSSELNVNALLLGDSALYLCASSLAGALTGELFFGEGSRLTVL.

A few counts support this clonotype. CDR3 loop: CASSPGTRAEQYF. CDR3 DNA: TGTGCCAGTAGCCCCGGGACGAGAGCCGAGCAGTACTTC. The rearrangement joins TRBV19 to TRBJ2-7, with D perhaps matching TRBD1 or TRBD2 (5 bases each). V lost 6 bases to trimming and J lost 6 bases, with 15 bases between them. CDR3 size: 13 residues. From germline, CDR1 is LNHDA and CDR2 SQIVND (reference sequence).

The J gene is TRBJ2-7, the V gene TRBV6-1; TRBD1 might be the D (5 bases). V shed 2 bases and J shed 7 bases, with 21 bases lying between them. The length of the CDR3 is 16 residues. CDR1 and CDR2 (germline): MNHNS, SASEGT. The CDR3 sequence is CASSEPWGAGLYEQYF. The CDR3 bases are TGTGCCAGCAGTGAACCCTGGGGCGCAGGTCTGTATGAGCAGTACTTC.

Only a few counts were recorded for this clonotype. The CDR3 region is CSAPNRKQETQYF. The CDR3 DNA is TGCAGTGCGCCAAATAGGAAGCAAGAGACCCAGTACTTC. The J gene is TRBJ2-5, the V gene TRBV20-1; D gene unclear. V lost 6 bases, J lost 2 bases, and 13 bases lay in between. The length of the CDR3 is 13 residues. Germline CDR1 and CDR2: DFQATT and SNEGSKA (reference sequence).

This clonotype appeared a few times. This chain uses TRBV12-3 or TRBV12-4 with TRBJ2-7; TRBD2 aligns across 8 bases. This CDR3 is 15 amino acids long. J was trimmed by 1 base and V by 5 bases; bases with no gene match: 7. CDR3 residues: CASSRSGSKSYEQYF. In nucleotides, the CDR3 is TGTGCCAGCAGTCGAAGCGGGAGCAAGTCCTACGAGCAGTACTTC.

The rearrangement uses TRBV20-1 and TRBJ2-3, with TRBD2 matching 9 bases. This CDR3 contains 14 residues. J gave up 0 bases and V 6 bases, and 4 bases lay outside the gene matches. Germline CDR1 and CDR2: DFQATT and SNEGSKA (reference sequence). The CDR3 coding sequence is TGCAGTGCGAGGGGACTAGCAAGCACAGATACGCAGTATTTT. Protein product: CSARGLASTDTQYF.

This clonotype occurred a few times. The V call is TRBV6-5, the J call TRBJ2-5; D possibly corresponds to TRBD1 (5 bases). Germline CDR1 reads MNHEY; CDR2 reads SVGAGI. V was clipped by 2 bases and J by 5 bases, with 15 bases between them. CDR3 length: 15 residues. The CDR3, as DNA: TGTGCCAGCAGTTACGGTTCGACAGCCCAGGAGACCCAGTACTTC. This codes for CASSYGSTAQETQYF.

This clonotype showed up just a few times. In nucleotides, the CDR3 is TGTGCCAGCAGCCAACGGGGGTCTAGCACAGATACGCAGTATTTT. Amino acids: CASSQRGSSTDTQYF. The genes are TRBV28 and TRBJ2-3, with a possible D match to TRBD2 (6 bases). The CDR3 length is 15 residues. The ends were cut back, 6 bases at V and 0 bases at J, with 13 bases in the middle. CDR1 is MDHEN and CDR2 is SYDVKM in the germline V gene.

The V call is TRBV5-1, the J call TRBJ1-1; TRBD1 matches at 7 bases. Germline lookup yields CDR1 SGHRS and CDR2 YFSETQ. The CDR3 contains 15 residues. The J segment lost 4 bases and the V segment lost 3 bases, leaving 9 bases of the junction unmatched. DNA for the CDR3: TGCGCCAGCAGCTCCACGCATACAGGGGTCACTGAAGCTTTCTTT. It specifies CASSSTHTGVTEAFF. The full variable domain, its missing parts supplied by reference TRBV5-1 and TRBJ1-1, is KAGVTQTPRYLIKTRGQQVTLSCSPISGHRSVSWYQQTPGQGLQFLFEYFSETQRNKGNFPGRFSGRQFSNSRSEMNVSTLELGDSALYLCASSSTHTGVTEAFFGQGTRLTVV.

This clonotype was seen repeatedly, ten times or more. The chain employs TRBV4-3 and TRBJ2-1, with 9 bases identical to TRBD2. CDR3 length: 17 amino acids. The germline V gene encodes CDR1 LGHNA and CDR2 YSLEER. V was pared by 0 bases and J by 5 bases, with 8 bases of the junction left unmatched. CDR3 bases: TGCGCCAGCAGCCAAGATCTAGGCGGGAGGGCCGACAATGAGCAGTTCTTC. The encoded protein is CASSQDLGGRADNEQFF.

This clonotype has more than one count but fewer than ten. The chain employs TRBV28 and TRBJ1-5; D not resolved. The CDR3 has 15 residues. V was cut by 5 bases and J by 4 bases, with 15 bases left in between. Per the germline V gene, CDR1 is MDHEN and CDR2 is SYDVKM. In DNA, the CDR3 is TGTGCCAGCAGTCCCCCTGTCGAGGGAAATCAGCCCCAGCATTTT. Amino acids: CASSPPVEGNQPQHF.

This clonotype was seen ten or more times. The J gene is TRBJ2-3, the V gene TRBV12-3 or TRBV12-4; D may be TRBD1 (5 bases). V was pared by 4 bases and J by 11 bases, with 13 bases between. The CDR3 has 12 amino acids. In nucleotides, the CDR3 is TGTGCCAGCAGTTCCAGCGACAGCTGGCAGTATTTT. The encoded protein is CASSSSDSWQYF.

V is TRBV4-1 and J is TRBJ2-4; 11 nucleotides agree with TRBD2. Germline trimming cut 4 bases from V and 4 bases from J; bases unmatched to any gene: 0. CDR1 and CDR2 (germline): MGHRA, YSYEKL. This CDR3 contains 14 residues. CDR3 DNA: TGCGCCAGCAGCCGGACTAGCGGGAAAAACATTCAGTACTTC. Translated, it gives CASSRTSGKNIQYF.

This clonotype has just a few counts. The V and J genes are TRBV10-3 and TRBJ1-5, with TRBD1 as a possible D gene (6 bases). Germline V gene lookup returns CDR1 ENHRY and CDR2 SYGVKD. The V gene lost 4 bases and the J gene lost 6 bases, with 10 bases spanning the gap. This CDR3 comprises 13 residues. CDR3 region: CAISGGAVQPQHF. The CDR3 region has the DNA TGTGCCATCAGTGGGGGGGCTGTTCAGCCCCAGCATTTT.

This clonotype was counted between two and nine times. The CDR3 DNA follows: TGTGCCAGCAGGACGGCCGGGACAGGGGGCAGCAATGAGCAGTTCTTC. Protein product: CASRTAGTGGSNEQFF. V is TRBV6-2 or TRBV6-3 and J is TRBJ2-1; TRBD1 aligns across 12 bases. CDR1 and CDR2 from the germline V gene are MNHEY and SVGEGT. V was clipped by 6 bases and J by 6 bases; unmatched bases: 9. The CDR3 runs to 16 residues.

This sequence joins TRBV7-9 and TRBJ1-5; D gene uncertain. Germline V CDR1 and CDR2: SEHNR, FQNEAQ (reference sequence). The CDR3 is 15 amino acids. The V end was cut by 2 bases, the J end by 0 bases, with 8 bases between. CDR3: CASSLSSLSNQPQHF. DNA of the CDR3: TGTGCCAGCAGCTTATCCAGTCTTAGCAATCAGCCCCAGCATTTT.

The chain links TRBV9 to TRBJ2-2; 9 nucleotides match TRBD2. Germline V gives CDR1 SGDLS, CDR2 YYNGEE. The junction had 8 bases not matched to a gene; V was cut back by 4 bases and J by 4 bases. The CDR3 sequence is 16 residues long. The CDR3: CASSSPGLALTGELFF. The DNA of the CDR3 is TGTGCCAGCAGCTCCCCGGGACTAGCCCTCACCGGGGAGCTGTTTTTT.

This clonotype was counted many times. The V gene is TRBV7-2, the J gene TRBJ2-7; tentative D call: TRBD1 (6 bases). V was cut by 1 base and J by 4 bases, with 17 bases left in between. Germline assignment: CDR1 SGHTA and CDR2 FQGNSA. This CDR3 has 16 amino acids. The CDR3 loop is CASSLVAASQGYEQYF. CDR3 nucleotides: TGTGCCAGCAGCTTAGTCGCGGCTTCACAGGGTTACGAGCAGTACTTC.

The chain employs TRBV25-1 and TRBJ2-2; 7 bases are shared with TRBD2. This CDR3 is built from 14 residues. J gave up 7 bases and V 0 bases, and 2 bases lay outside the gene matches. Germline V lookup: CDR1 MGHDK, CDR2 SYGVNS. CDR3 region: CASSEYGGSGELFF. The CDR3 bases are TGTGCCAGCAGTGAATACGGGGGGAGCGGGGAGCTGTTTTTT.